The entry that follows covers one TCR beta chain sequence. This sample was included in a study of blood T cell repertoires in COVID-19. Study-wide context: Acute and convalescent COVID-19 samples came from the United States, Italy and Spain.

The length of the CDR3 is 12 residues. CDR1 LGHDT and CDR2 YNNKEL come from the germline V gene (reference sequence). V dropped 2 bases and J dropped 5 bases, with 4 bases sitting between them. Repertoires were generated with immunoSEQ multiplex PCR, while TCRdb's copy carries only in-frame clones and drops some. The sample has some 330,000 clones, about 87% seen once; the top ten hold approximately 1.9%. This TCR came from a man aged 40-50 years in a cohort exposed to, infected with or recovered from COVID-19 (not recorded which). The sample consisted of PBMCs or T cells enriched from blood (not recorded which). V and J are TRBV3-1 (or the pseudogene TRBV3-2) and TRBJ2-1, with D hard to call. CDR3 sequence: CASSQYDNEQFF. As DNA, the CDR3 is TGTGCCAGCAGCCAATATGACAATGAGCAGTTCTTC.